Presented here are 13 T cell receptor beta chains from one specimen sequenced in a study of blood T cell repertoires in COVID-19. Clones were read by immunoSEQ multiplex PCR, and TCRdb kept only the in-frame ones, dropping some. The sample holds a few hundred thousand clones, 86% seen once. The material sequenced was peripheral blood. The receptors shown here come from a woman aged 30 to 39 with active or convalescent COVID-19.

As DNA, the CDR3 is TGTGCCATCTCAGACACCGGGGAGCTGTTTTTT. Residues: CAISDTGELFF. The gene calls are TRBV10-3 and TRBJ2-2; no clear D. The CDR3 is 11 residues long. V shed 8 bases and J shed 3 bases, with 4 bases lying between them. Germline CDR1 reads ENHRY; CDR2 reads SYGVKD.

This sequence joins TRBV21-1 and TRBJ1-2. TRBV21-1 is flagged as a pseudogene. The CDR3 runs 18 residues. The CDR3 here is CASSKKSEARGDLYGYTF. In nucleotides, the CDR3 is TGTGCCAGCAGCAAAAAGAGCGAGGCTCGGGGGGATCTCTATGGCTACACCTTC.

The chain links TRBV13 to TRBJ1-2, with D possibly matching TRBD1 (6 bases). V lost 4 bases and J lost 8, with 11 bases in between. The CDR3 loop spans 12 amino acids. Germline assignment: CDR1 PRHDT and CDR2 FYEKMQ (reference sequence). CDR3 amino acids: CASSSGTHGYTF. In nucleotides, the CDR3 is TGTGCCAGCAGCTCCGGGACACACGGCTACACCTTC.

The V and J genes are TRBV9 and TRBJ2-3, with 9 bases identical to TRBD2. Unmatched junction bases numbered 6, after V lost 0 bases and J lost 1 base. The CDR3 totals 17 residues. Germline CDR1 is SGDLS and CDR2 is YYNGEE. The CDR3 here is CASSVAGGGAGTDTQYF. The CDR3, as DNA: TGTGCCAGCAGCGTAGCTGGCGGGGGGGCCGGCACAGATACGCAGTATTTT.

The V and J genes are TRBV6-5 and TRBJ2-5; TRBD2 agrees at 9 bases. The length of the CDR3 is 14 residues. Per the germline V gene, CDR1 is MNHEY and CDR2 is SVGAGI. The V and J ends lost 8 bases and 1 base, in that order; junction bases with no gene match: 5. CDR3 DNA: TGTGCCAGCGGTCCTAGCGGGGCCCAAGAGACCCAGTACTTC. It codes for CASGPSGAQETQYF.

The chain links TRBV10-1 to TRBJ2-3; D remains unclear. V was pared by 3 bases and J by 5 bases, with 12 bases between. CDR3 length: 14 amino acids. CDR1 WNHNN and CDR2 SYGVQD come from the germline V gene (reference sequence). In nucleotides, the CDR3 is TGCGCCAGCAGTGAAGGCAGCCCGGGAGATACGCAGTATTTT. It codes for CASSEGSPGDTQYF.

The chain has TRBV19 and TRBJ2-7; possibly TRBD1 for D (5 bases). The ends were cut back, 7 bases at V and 6 bases at J, with 28 bases in the middle. The CDR3 has 17 amino acids. Germline assignment: CDR1 LNHDA and CDR2 SQIVND (reference sequence). The CDR3 loop is CASTNSPPFGASGEQYF. The DNA for the CDR3 is TGTGCCAGTACCAATAGTCCCCCTTTTGGGGCCTCCGGCGAGCAGTACTTC.

The chain links TRBV27 to TRBJ2-3, with D uncertain. The V and J ends lost 8 bases and 4 bases respectively, with 16 bases between them. The CDR3 covers 14 residues. CDR1 and CDR2 (germline): MNHEY, SMNVEV (reference sequence). The CDR3 bases are TGTGCCAGCGCTAGGAGCGCCAACGCAGATACGCAGTATTTT. Residues: CASARSANADTQYF.

The CDR3 sequence: CASSTWDRVHGYTF. CDR3 sequence (DNA): TGTGCCAGCAGCACGTGGGACAGGGTCCATGGCTACACCTTC. This chain joins TRBV7-9 and TRBJ1-2, with 9 bases aligning to TRBD1. The CDR3 runs 14 residues. Germline V CDR1 and CDR2: SEHNR, FQNEAQ (reference sequence). V lost 5 bases, J lost 6 bases, and 7 bases stayed unmatched.

V gene TRBV7-2 combines with J gene TRBJ2-5; 8 bases map to TRBD2. V shed 5 bases and J 5 bases; nucleotides not matched to a gene: 10. CDR1 is SGHTA, CDR2 FQGNSA, per germline. This CDR3 has 15 residues. CDR3 loop: CASSLTGGAWETQYF. For the CDR3, the DNA is TGTGCCAGCAGCCTTACGGGGGGGGCCTGGGAGACCCAGTACTTC.

This chain connects TRBV24-1 to TRBJ2-1; the match to TRBD1 covers 8 bases. With 3 bases clipped from V and 3 bases from J, the junction kept 3 bases outside the gene matches. CDR1 KGHDR and CDR2 SFDVKD come from the germline V gene. The CDR3 extends over 15 amino acids. Written as DNA, the CDR3 is TGTGCCACCAGTGATCCCGGACAGGGCTACAATGAGCAGTTCTTC. Translated, it gives CATSDPGQGYNEQFF.

The chain recombines TRBV12-3 or TRBV12-4 with TRBJ2-3; the match to TRBD1 covers 7 bases. The CDR3 contains 12 residues. The V and J ends lost 5 bases and 5 bases, in that order; junction bases with no gene match: 1. This CDR3 reads CASSRDRDTQYF. The CDR3 DNA reads as TGTGCCAGCAGTCGGGACAGAGATACGCAGTATTTT.

CDR3 loop: CASSVSGAVYNEQFF. In nucleotides, the CDR3 is TGTGCCAGCAGTGTTTCAGGGGCGGTGTACAATGAGCAGTTCTTC. The rearrangement joins TRBV6-2 or TRBV6-3 to TRBJ2-1; weak D call: TRBD1 (6 bases). The CDR3 has 15 amino acids. Germline lookup yields CDR1 MNHEY and CDR2 SVGEGT. The V gene lost 5 bases and the J gene lost 4 bases, with 15 bases spanning the gap.